A single sample gave rise to the 18 T cell receptor beta chains below, sequenced in a study of blood T cell repertoires in COVID-19. TCRdb's table, derived via immunoSEQ multiplex PCR, lists solely in-frame clones and lacks some. The sample lists about 150,000 clones, roughly four fifths occurring once. Sequences were obtained from peripheral blood. The receptors were sampled from a human donor with acute or convalescent COVID-19. The donor label of this sample is uncertain.

The table lists this clone with a few counts. This sequence joins TRBV11-1 and TRBJ1-1, with TRBD1 matching 7 bases. The CDR3 has 14 residues. CDR1 SGHAT and CDR2 FQDESV come from the germline V gene (reference sequence). After removal of 5 bases from V and 5 bases from J, the junction contained 8 bases not matched to a gene. CDR3 coding DNA: TGTGCCAGCAGCCCAGTAGGGACAGATACTGAAGCTTTCTTT. Its protein product is CASSPVGTDTEAFF.

There are a few counts of this clone. The genes are TRBV5-6 and TRBJ2-3, with 8 bases identical to TRBD1. This CDR3 has 16 amino acids. Germline V lookup: CDR1 SGHDT, CDR2 YYEEEE. Germline trimming cut 0 bases from V and 2 bases from J; bases unmatched to any gene: 5. CDR3 residues: CASSLGTGSITDTQYF. The CDR3 DNA reads as TGTGCCAGCAGCTTGGGGACAGGGAGTATCACAGATACGCAGTATTTT.

V usage is TRBV9 and J usage is TRBJ2-7; tentatively, D is TRBD2 (5 bases). Looked up from germline, CDR1 is SGDLS and CDR2 is YYNGEE. V was cut by 4 bases and J by 2 bases, with 10 bases left in between. The CDR3 spans 13 residues. Here the CDR3 DNA reads TGTGCCAGCAGCTCGGGATCTCCCTACGAGCAGTACTTC. Translating gives CASSSGSPYEQYF.

V and J are TRBV5-6 and TRBJ1-2; 7 bases line up with TRBD1. Germline V gives CDR1 SGHDT, CDR2 YYEEEE. This CDR3 spans 15 amino acids. The J segment lost 4 bases and the V segment lost 1 base, leaving 7 bases of the junction unmatched. CDR3 protein: CASSLITGDSYGYTF. CDR3 nucleotide sequence: TGTGCCAGCAGCTTGATTACAGGGGATAGCTATGGCTACACCTTC.

The V call is TRBV2, the J call TRBJ2-3; a weak D match, TRBD1 (5 bases). This CDR3 comprises 14 residues. Per germline, CDR1 SNHLY and CDR2 FYNNEI. The V end was cut by 6 bases, the J end by 0 bases, with 10 bases between. The chain's CDR3 is CASSGQGSTDTQYF. CDR3 nucleotides: TGTGCCAGCAGCGGGCAGGGCAGCACAGATACGCAGTATTTT.

The chain joins TRBV3-1 (or the pseudogene TRBV3-2) to TRBJ2-5; 11 bases are a match to TRBD2. With V trimmed by 8 bases and J by 2 bases, 1 base remained unmatched. CDR3 length equals 13 residues. CDR1 LGHDT and CDR2 YNNKEL come from the germline V gene (reference sequence). The chain's CDR3 is CASLAGGQETQYF. The CDR3 region has the DNA TGTGCCAGCTTAGCGGGGGGGCAAGAGACCCAGTACTTC.

The V and J genes are TRBV5-1 and TRBJ1-4; D is possibly TRBD1 (6 bases). Trimming took 1 base from V and 3 from J, leaving 10 bases between them. The germline CDR1 and CDR2 sequences are SGHRS and YFSETQ. This CDR3 spans 15 amino acids. The CDR3: CASSLTGTSNEKLFF. As DNA, the CDR3 is TGCGCCAGCAGCTTGACAGGGACCTCTAATGAAAAACTGTTTTTT.

The rearrangement joins TRBV4-2 to TRBJ2-3; 8 positions match TRBD2. J gave up 4 bases and V 3 bases, and 12 bases lay outside the gene matches. The length of the CDR3 is 17 residues. The germline gives CDR1 LGHNA, CDR2 YNFKEQ. This CDR3 reads CASSQHLPSGGADTQYF. CDR3 DNA: TGTGCCAGCAGCCAGCACCTGCCCAGCGGGGGTGCAGATACGCAGTATTTT.

The V call is TRBV7-2, the J call TRBJ1-4; TRBD1 is a possible D gene (5 bases). V lost 1 base to trimming and J lost 10 bases, with 16 bases between them. Germline values: CDR1 SGHTA, CDR2 FQGNSA. The CDR3 is made up of 15 amino acids. For the CDR3, the DNA is TGTGCCAGCAGCTTAGTGGCGACCCCGGGGGGAAAACTGTTTTTT. It specifies CASSLVATPGGKLFF.

This clone was seen only once. This chain joins TRBV2 and TRBJ1-1; D unresolved. The V end lost 7 bases, the J end lost 4 bases, and 13 bases lay between the germline ends. CDR3 length: 13 amino acids. Germline V gene data show CDR1 as SNHLY and CDR2 as FYNNEI. The CDR3 coding sequence is TGTGCCAGCAAAACTACGGAAGCCACTGAAGCTTTCTTT. Protein product: CASKTTEATEAFF.

V is TRBV7-2 and J is TRBJ1-1; D unclear. V was pared by 5 bases and J by 1 base, with 11 bases between. Per the germline V gene, CDR1 is SGHTA and CDR2 is FQGNSA. This CDR3 has 14 amino acids. CDR3 amino acids: CASSPRVGNTEAFF. The CDR3 DNA follows: TGTGCCAGCAGCCCACGGGTAGGGAACACTGAAGCTTTCTTT.

The V and J genes are TRBV7-2 and TRBJ2-1, with D possibly TRBD2 on 5 matching bases. Germline values: CDR1 SGHTA, CDR2 FQGNSA. The V end was cut by 8 bases, the J end by 9 bases, with 11 bases between. The CDR3 is 11 amino acids. The CDR3 loop reads CASEGLREQFF. The CDR3 DNA reads as TGTGCCAGCGAGGGATTACGTGAGCAGTTCTTC.

The chain recombines TRBV2 with TRBJ2-7; 12 positions agree with TRBD1. Germline V gene data show CDR1 as SNHLY and CDR2 as FYNNEI. With 4 bases clipped from V and 4 bases from J, the junction kept 8 bases outside the gene matches. This CDR3 has 16 residues. The CDR3 DNA sequence: TGTGCCAGCAGTGCCGGGACAGGGGGCGCTATATACGAGCAGTACTTC. Amino acids: CASSAGTGGAIYEQYF. Combining the CDR3 with reference TRBV2 and TRBJ2-7 gives the whole variable domain EPEVTQTPSHQVTQMGQEVILRCVPISNHLYFYWYRQILGQKVEFLVSFYNNEISEKSEIFDDQFSVERPDGSNFTLKIRSTKLEDSAMYFCASSAGTGGAIYEQYFGPGTRLTVT.

This chain uses TRBV4-1 with TRBJ1-3, with D possibly matching TRBD1 (5 bases). The germline V gene has CDR1 MGHRA and CDR2 YSYEKL. This CDR3 comprises 16 residues. V lost 5 bases, J lost 2 bases, and 16 bases lay in between. The CDR3 DNA reads TGCGCCAGCAGCATAAACTCCAGGGCCACTGGAAACACCATATATTTT. It yields the protein CASSINSRATGNTIYF.

The V call is TRBV30, the J call TRBJ1-4; the D is unclear. V dropped 0 bases and J dropped 4 bases, with 6 bases sitting between them. The CDR3 has 13 amino acids. CDR1 and CDR2 (germline): GTSNPN, SVGIG (reference sequence). In DNA, the CDR3 is TGTGCCTGGAGTGTCAACAGTAATGAAAAACTGTTTTTT. It yields the protein CAWSVNSNEKLFF.

This clone was seen a few times. V and J are TRBV20-1 and TRBJ1-1; D is uncertain. The V and J ends lost 6 bases and 1 base respectively, with 6 bases between them. The V gene's germline CDR1 is DFQATT and CDR2 SNEGSKA (reference sequence). The CDR3 is made up of 11 amino acids. DNA for the CDR3: TGCAGTGCAGAGAAGAACACTGAAGCTTTCTTT. Translated, it gives CSAEKNTEAFF.

This clone was seen more than once but under ten times. This chain uses TRBV5-1 with TRBJ1-2; a weak D match, TRBD1 (6 bases). The germline gives CDR1 SGHRS, CDR2 YFSETQ. The CDR3 extends over 15 amino acids. V was pared by 3 bases and J by 3 bases, with 15 bases between. DNA of the CDR3: TGCGCCAGCAGCTCCGTACAGGGAAAGGACTATGGCTACACCTTC. The encoded protein is CASSSVQGKDYGYTF.

The chain combines TRBV21-1 with TRBJ2-1; the table's D call, TRBD2, has no DNA check behind it. TRBV21-1 is annotated as a pseudogene. CDR3 length equals 18 residues. In DNA form, the CDR3 reads TGTGCCAGCAGCAAAGGGAATCCGGGGACTAGCTCCTACAATGAGCAGTTCTTC. Protein: CASSKGNPGTSSYNEQFF.